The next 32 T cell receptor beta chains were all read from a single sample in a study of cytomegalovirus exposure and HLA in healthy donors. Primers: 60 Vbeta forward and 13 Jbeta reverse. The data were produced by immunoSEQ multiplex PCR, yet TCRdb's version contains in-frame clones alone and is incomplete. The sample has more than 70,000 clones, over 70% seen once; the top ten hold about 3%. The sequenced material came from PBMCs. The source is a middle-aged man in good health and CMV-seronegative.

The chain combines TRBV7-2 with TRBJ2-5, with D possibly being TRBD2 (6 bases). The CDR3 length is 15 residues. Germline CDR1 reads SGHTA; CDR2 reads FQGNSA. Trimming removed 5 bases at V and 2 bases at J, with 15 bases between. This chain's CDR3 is CASSVGTALQETQYF. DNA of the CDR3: TGTGCCAGCAGCGTGGGGACTGCCCTTCAAGAGACCCAGTACTTC.

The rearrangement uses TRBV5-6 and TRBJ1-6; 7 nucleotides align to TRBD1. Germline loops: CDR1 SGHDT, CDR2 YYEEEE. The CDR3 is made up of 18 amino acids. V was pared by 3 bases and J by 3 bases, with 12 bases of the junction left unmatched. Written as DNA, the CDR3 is TGTGCCAGCAGCTCGACAGGGCCCACGGCCGACTATAATTCACCCCTCCACTTT. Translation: CASSSTGPTADYNSPLHF.

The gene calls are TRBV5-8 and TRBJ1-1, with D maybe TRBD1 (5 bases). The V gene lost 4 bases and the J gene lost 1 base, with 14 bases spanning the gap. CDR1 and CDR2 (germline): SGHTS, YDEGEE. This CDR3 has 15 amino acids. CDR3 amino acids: CASSTGARWNTEAFF. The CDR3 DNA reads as TGTGCCAGCAGCACTGGGGCTAGGTGGAACACTGAAGCTTTCTTT.

The CDR3 is CASSQEDTDFTQYF. The CDR3 DNA follows: TGCGCCAGCAGCCAAGAAGACACAGATTTTACGCAGTATTTT. V is TRBV4-1 and J is TRBJ2-3; no firm D call. Germline loops: CDR1 MGHRA, CDR2 YSYEKL. The ends were cut back, 0 bases at V and 8 bases at J, with 12 bases in the middle. The CDR3 runs 14 residues.

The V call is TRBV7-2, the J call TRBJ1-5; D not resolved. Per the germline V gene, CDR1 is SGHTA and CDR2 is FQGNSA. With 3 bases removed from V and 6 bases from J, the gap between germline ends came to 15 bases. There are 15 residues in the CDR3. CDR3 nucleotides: TGTGCCAGCAGCTTTTACACAATGGGAGGTCAGCCCCAGCATTTT. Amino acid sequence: CASSFYTMGGQPQHF.

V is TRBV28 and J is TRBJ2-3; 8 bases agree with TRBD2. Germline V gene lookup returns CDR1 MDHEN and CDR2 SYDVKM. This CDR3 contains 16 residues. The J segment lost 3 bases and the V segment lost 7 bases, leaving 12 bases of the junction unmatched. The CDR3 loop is CASNAGGLLPTDTQYF. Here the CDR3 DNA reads TGTGCCAGCAACGCGGGGGGCCTCCTGCCTACAGATACGCAGTATTTT.

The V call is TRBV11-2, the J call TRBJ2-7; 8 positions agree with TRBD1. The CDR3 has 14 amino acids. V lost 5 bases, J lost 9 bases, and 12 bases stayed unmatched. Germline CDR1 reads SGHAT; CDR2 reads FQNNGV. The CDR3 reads CASSPKTGALGQYF. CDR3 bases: TGTGCCAGCAGCCCTAAGACAGGGGCTTTGGGGCAGTACTTC.

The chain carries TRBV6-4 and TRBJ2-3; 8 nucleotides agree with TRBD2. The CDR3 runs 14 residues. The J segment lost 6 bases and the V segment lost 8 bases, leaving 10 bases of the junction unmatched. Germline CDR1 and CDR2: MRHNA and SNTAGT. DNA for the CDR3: TGTGCCAGCGCGTATGCGGGGGGCTCCGATACGCAGTATTTT. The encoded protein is CASAYAGGSDTQYF.

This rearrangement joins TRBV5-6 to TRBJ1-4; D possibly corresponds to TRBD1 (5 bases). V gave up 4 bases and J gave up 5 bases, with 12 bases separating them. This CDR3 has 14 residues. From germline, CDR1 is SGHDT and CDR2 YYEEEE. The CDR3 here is CASSLGAGNEKLFF. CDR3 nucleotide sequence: TGTGCCAGCAGCCTTGGGGCGGGAAATGAAAAACTGTTTTTT.

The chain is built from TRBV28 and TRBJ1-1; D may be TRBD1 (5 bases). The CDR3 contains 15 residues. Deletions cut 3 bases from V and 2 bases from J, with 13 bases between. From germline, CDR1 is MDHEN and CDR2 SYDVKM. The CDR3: CASSFRGTRNTEAFF. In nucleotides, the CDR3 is TGTGCCAGCAGTTTCCGCGGGACCAGAAACACTGAAGCTTTCTTT.

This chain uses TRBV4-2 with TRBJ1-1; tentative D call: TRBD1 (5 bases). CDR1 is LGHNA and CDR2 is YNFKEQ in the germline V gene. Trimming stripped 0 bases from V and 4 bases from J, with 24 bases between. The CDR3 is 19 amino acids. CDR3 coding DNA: TGTGCCAGCAGCCAAGATGGGGGGGAACCGGAGAACAAGGGCACTGAAGCTTTCTTT. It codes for CASSQDGGEPENKGTEAFF.

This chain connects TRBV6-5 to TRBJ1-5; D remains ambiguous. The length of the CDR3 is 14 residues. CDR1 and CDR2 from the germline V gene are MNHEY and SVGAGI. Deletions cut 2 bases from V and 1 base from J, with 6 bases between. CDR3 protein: CASSYRGSNQPQHF. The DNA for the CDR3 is TGTGCCAGCAGTTACAGAGGGAGCAATCAGCCCCAGCATTTT.

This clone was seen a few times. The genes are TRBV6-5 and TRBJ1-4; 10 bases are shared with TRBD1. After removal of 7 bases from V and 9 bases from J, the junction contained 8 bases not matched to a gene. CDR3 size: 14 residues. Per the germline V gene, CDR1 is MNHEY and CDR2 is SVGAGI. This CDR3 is CASTWGQGWKKLFF. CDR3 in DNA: TGTGCCAGCACCTGGGGACAGGGGTGGAAAAAACTGTTTTTT.

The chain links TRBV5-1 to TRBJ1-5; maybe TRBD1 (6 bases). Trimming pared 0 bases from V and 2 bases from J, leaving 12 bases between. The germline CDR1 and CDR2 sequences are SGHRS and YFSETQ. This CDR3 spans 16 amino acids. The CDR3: CASSLAPQGGNQPQHF. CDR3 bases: TGCGCCAGCAGCTTGGCTCCACAGGGCGGCAATCAGCCCCAGCATTTT.

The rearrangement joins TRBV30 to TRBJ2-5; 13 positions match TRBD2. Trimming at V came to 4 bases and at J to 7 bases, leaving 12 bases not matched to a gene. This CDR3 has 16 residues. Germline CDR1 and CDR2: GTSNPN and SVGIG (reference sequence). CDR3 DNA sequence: TGTGCCTGGACGGGACTAGCGGGGATTTCCGTAGGGACCCAGTACTTC. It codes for CAWTGLAGISVGTQYF.

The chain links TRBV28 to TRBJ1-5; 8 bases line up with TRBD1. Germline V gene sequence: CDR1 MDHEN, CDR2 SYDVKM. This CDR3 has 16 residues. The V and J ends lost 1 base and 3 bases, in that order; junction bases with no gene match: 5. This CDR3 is CASSLFTGGTNQPQHF. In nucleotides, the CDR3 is TGTGCCAGCAGTTTATTTACAGGGGGTACCAATCAGCCCCAGCATTTT.

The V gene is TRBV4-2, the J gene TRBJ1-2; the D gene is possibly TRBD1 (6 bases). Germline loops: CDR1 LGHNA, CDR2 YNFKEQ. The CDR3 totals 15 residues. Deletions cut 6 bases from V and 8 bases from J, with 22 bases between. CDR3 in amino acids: CASRNNGQQSGGYTF. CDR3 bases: TGTGCCAGCAGAAACAACGGACAGCAGTCAGGGGGCTACACCTTC.

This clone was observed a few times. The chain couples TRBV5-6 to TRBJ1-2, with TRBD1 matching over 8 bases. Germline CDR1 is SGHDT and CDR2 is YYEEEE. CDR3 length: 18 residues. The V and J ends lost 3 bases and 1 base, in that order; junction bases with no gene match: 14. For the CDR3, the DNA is TGTGCCAGCAGCTCAAGACAGGGGAACCTAATCTTTAACTATGGCTACACCTTC. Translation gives CASSSRQGNLIFNYGYTF.

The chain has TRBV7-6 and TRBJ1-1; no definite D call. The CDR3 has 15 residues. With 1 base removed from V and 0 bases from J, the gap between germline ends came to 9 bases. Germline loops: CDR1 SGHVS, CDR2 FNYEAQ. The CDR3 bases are TGTGCCAGCAGCTTAGGTGGCAGAATGAACACTGAAGCTTTCTTT. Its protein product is CASSLGGRMNTEAFF.

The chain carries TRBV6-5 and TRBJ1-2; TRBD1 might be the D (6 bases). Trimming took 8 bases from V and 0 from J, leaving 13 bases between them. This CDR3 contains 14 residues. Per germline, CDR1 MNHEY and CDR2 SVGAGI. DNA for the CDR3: TGTGCCAGCTGCAACAGGGTAGCTAACTATGGCTACACCTTC. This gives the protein CASCNRVANYGYTF.

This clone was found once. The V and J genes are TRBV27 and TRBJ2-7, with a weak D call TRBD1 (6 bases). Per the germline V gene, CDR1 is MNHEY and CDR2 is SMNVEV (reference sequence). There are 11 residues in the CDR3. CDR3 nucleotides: TGTGCTCACAGGGAGAGGGGCGAGCAGTACTTC. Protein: CAHRERGEQYF.

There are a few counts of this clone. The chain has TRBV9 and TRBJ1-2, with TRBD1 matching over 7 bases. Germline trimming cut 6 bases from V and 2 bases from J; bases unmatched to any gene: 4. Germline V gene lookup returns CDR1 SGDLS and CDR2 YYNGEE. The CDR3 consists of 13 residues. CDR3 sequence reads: CASTPTGNYGYTF. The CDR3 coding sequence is TGTGCCAGCACCCCGACAGGGAACTATGGCTACACCTTC. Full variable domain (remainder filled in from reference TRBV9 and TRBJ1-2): DSGVTQTPKHLITATGQRVTLRCSPRSGDLSVYWYQQSLDQGLQFLIQYYNGEERAKGNILERFSAQQFPDLHSELNLSSLELGDSALYFCASTPTGNYGYTFGSGTRLTVV.

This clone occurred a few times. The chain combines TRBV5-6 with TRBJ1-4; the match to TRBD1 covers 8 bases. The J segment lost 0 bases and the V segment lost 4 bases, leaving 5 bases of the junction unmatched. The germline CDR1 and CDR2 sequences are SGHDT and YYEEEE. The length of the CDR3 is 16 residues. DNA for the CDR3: TGTGCCAGCAGCAGCGGACAGGGCGCAACTAATGAAAAACTGTTTTTT. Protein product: CASSSGQGATNEKLFF.

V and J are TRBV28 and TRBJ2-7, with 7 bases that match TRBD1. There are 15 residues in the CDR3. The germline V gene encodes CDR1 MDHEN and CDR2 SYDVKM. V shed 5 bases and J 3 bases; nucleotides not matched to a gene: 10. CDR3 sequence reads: CASSPPQGDGYEQYF. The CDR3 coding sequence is TGTGCCAGCAGTCCCCCCCAGGGGGATGGCTACGAGCAGTACTTC. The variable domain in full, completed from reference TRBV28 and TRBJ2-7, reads DVKVTQSSRYLVKRTGEKVFLECVQDMDHENMFWYRQDPGLGLRLIYFSYDVKMKEKGDIPEGYSVSREKKERFSLILESASTNQTSMYLCASSPPQGDGYEQYFGPGTRLTVT.

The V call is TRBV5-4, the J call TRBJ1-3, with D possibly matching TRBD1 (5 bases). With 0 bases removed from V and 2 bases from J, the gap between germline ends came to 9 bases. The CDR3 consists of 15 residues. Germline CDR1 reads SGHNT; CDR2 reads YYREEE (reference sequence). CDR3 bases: TGTGCCAGCAGCTTGGATCCAGGGCCTGGAAACACCATATATTTT. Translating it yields CASSLDPGPGNTIYF.

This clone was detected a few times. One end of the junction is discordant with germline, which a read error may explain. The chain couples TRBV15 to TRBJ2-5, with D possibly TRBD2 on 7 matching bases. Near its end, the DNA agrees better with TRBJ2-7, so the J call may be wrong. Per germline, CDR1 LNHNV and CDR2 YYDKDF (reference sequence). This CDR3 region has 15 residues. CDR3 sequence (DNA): TGTGCCACCACCAGAAACAGGGAGGGGGGATACGAGCAGTACTTC. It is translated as CATTRNREGGYEQYF.

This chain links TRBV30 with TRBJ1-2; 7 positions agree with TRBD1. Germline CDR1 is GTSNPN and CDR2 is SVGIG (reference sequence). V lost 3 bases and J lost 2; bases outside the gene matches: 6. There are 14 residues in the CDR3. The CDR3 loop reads CAWRKGAENYGYTF. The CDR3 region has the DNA TGTGCCTGGAGGAAGGGGGCAGAAAACTATGGCTACACCTTC.

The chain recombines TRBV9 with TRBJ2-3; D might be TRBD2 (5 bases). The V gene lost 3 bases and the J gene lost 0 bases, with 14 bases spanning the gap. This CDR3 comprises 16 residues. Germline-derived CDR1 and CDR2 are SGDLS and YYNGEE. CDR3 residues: CASSADGLASTDTQYF. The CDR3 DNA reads TGTGCCAGCAGCGCGGATGGACTGGCTAGCACAGATACGCAGTATTTT.

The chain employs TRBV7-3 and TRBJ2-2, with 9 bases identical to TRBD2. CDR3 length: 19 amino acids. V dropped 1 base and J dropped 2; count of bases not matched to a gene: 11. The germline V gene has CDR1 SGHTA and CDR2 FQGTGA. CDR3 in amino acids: CASSLNSGLAGSNTGELFF. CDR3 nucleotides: TGTGCCAGCAGCTTAAATTCGGGGCTAGCGGGGTCAAACACCGGGGAGCTGTTTTTT.

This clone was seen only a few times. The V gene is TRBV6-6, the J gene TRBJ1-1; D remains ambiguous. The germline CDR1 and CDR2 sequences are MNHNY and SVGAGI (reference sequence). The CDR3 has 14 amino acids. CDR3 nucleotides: TGTGTCTCTATCGGCCAGGCCCTGAACACTGAAGCTTTCTTT. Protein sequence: CVSIGQALNTEAFF.

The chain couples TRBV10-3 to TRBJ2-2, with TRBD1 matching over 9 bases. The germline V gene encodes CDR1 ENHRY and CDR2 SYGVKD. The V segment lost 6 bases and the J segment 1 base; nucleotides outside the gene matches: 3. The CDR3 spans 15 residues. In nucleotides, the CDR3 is TGTGCCATCAGCAGGGGACAGGGGAACACCGGGGAGCTGTTTTTT. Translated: CAISRGQGNTGELFF.

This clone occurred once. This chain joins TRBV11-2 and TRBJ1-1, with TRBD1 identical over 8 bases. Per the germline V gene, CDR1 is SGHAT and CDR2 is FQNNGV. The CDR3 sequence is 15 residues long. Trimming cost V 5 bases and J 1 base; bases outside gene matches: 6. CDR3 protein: CASSLWGQANTEAFF. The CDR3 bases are TGTGCCAGCAGCCTTTGGGGACAGGCGAACACTGAAGCTTTCTTT.